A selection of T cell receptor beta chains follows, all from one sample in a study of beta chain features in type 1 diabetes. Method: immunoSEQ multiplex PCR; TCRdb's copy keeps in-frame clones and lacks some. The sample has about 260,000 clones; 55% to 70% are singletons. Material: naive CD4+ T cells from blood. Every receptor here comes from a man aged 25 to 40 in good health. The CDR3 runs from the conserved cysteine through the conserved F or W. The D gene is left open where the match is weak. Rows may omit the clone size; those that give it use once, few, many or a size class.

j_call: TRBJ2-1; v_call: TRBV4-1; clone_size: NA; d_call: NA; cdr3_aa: CASSPTVYNEQFF; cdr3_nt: TGCGCCAGCAGCCCGACAGTTTACAATGAGCAGTTCTTC
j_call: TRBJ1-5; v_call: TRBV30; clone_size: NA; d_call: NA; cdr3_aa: CAWSAGSQPQHF; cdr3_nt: TGTGCCTGGAGTGCCGGTTCGCAGCCCCAGCATTTT
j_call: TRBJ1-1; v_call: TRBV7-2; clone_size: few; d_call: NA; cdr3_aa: CASSLDLVTEAFF; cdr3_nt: TGTGCCAGCAGCTTAGATCTAGTCACTGAAGCTTTCTTT
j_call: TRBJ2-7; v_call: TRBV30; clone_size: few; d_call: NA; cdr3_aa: CAWIPDTGYSYEQYF; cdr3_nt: TGTGCCTGGATACCGGACACTGGATACTCCTACGAGCAGTACTTC
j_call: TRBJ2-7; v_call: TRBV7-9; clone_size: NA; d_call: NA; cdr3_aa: CASSSESDHEQYF; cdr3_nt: TGTGCCAGCAGCTCGGAAAGTGACCACGAGCAGTACTTC
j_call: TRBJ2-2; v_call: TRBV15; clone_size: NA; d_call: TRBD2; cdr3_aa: CATSRGLAGLNTGELFF; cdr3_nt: TGTGCCACCAGCAGAGGACTAGCGGGATTGAACACCGGGGAGCTGTTTTTT
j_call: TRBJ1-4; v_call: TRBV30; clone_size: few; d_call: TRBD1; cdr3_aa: CAWRDRGRPATNEKLFF; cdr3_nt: TGTGCCTGGCGGGACAGGGGGCGGCCAGCAACTAATGAAAAACTGTTTTTT
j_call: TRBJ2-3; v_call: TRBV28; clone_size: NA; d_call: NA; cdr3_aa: CASSPRDFRTDTQYF; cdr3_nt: TGTGCCAGCAGTCCCCGGGACTTTCGCACAGATACGCAGTATTTT
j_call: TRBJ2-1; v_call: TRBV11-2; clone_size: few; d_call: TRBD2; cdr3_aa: CAGLEGTSGNEQFF; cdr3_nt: TGTGCCGGCCTTGAGGGGACTAGCGGGAATGAGCAGTTCTTC
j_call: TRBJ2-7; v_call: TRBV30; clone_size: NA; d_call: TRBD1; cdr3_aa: CAWRDRSYEQYF; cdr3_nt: TGTGCCTGGAGGGACAGGTCCTACGAGCAGTACTTC